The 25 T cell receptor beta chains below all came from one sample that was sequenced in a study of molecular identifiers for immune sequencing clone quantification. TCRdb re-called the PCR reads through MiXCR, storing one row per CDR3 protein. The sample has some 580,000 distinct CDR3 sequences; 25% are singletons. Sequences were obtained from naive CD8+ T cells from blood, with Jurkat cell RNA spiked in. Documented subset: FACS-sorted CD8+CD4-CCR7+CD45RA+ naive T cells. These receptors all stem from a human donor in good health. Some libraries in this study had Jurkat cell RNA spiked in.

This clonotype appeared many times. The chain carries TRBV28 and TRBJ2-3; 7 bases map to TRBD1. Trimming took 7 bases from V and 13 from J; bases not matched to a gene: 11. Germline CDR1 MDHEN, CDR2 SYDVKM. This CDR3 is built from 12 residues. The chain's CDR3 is CASTARTGFEYF. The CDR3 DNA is TGTGCCAGCACAGCCCGGACAGGATTTGAGTATTTT.

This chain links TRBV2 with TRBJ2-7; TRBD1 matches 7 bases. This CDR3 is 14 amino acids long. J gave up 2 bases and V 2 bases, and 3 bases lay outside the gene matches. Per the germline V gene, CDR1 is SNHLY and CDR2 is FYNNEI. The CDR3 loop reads CASSEWGQTYEQYF. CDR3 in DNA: TGTGCCAGCAGTGAATGGGGACAGACCTACGAGCAGTACTTC.

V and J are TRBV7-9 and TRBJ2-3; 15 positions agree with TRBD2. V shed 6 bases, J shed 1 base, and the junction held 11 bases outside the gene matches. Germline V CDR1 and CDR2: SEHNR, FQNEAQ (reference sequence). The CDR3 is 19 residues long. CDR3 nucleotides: TGTGCCAGCAGTTCTACGGGGACTAGCGGGGGGACTGGCACAGATACGCAGTATTTT. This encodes CASSSTGTSGGTGTDTQYF.

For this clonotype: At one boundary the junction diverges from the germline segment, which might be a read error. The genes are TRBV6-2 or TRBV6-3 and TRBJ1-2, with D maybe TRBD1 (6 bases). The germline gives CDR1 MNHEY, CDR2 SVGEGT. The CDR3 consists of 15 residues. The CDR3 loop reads CVSSYGTSTNYGYTF. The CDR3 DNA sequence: TGTGTCAGCAGTTACGGGACATCCACTAACTATGGCTACACCTTC.

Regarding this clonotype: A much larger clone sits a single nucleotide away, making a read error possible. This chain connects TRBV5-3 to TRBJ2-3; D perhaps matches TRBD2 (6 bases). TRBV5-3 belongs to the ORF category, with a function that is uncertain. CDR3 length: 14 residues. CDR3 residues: CASSSEGPMDTQYF. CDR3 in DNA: TGTGCCAGCAGCTCGGAGGGGCCTATGGATACGCAGTATTTT.

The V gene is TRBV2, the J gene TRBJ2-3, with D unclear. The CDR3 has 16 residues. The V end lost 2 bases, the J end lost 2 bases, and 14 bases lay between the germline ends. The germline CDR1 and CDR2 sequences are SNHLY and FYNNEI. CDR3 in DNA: TGTGCCAGCAGTGAATCGGCCTCGCCGGACACAGATACGCAGTATTTT. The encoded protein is CASSESASPDTDTQYF.

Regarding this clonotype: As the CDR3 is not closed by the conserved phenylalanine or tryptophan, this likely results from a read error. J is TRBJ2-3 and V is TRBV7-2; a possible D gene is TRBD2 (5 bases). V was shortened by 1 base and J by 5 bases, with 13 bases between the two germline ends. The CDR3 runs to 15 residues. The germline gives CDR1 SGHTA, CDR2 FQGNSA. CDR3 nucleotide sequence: TGTGCCAGCAGCTTAGTATCGGGGATGAGAGATACGCAGTATGTT. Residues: CASSLVSGMRDTQYV.

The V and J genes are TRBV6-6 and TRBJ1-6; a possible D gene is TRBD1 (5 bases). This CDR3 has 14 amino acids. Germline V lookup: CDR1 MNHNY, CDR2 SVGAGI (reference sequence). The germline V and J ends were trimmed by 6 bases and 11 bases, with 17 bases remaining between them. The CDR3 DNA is TGTGCCAGCAGCAACCCCGGGGGAGTGACACCCCTCCACTTT. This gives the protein CASSNPGGVTPLHF.

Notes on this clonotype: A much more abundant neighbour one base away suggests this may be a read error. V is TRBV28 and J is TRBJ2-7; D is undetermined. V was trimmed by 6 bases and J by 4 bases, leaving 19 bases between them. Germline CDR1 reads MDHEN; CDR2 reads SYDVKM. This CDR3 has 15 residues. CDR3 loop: CASSLEYSGEYEQYF. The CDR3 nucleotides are TGTGCCAGCAGCCTGGAGTATTCCGGAGAATACGAGCAGTACTTC.

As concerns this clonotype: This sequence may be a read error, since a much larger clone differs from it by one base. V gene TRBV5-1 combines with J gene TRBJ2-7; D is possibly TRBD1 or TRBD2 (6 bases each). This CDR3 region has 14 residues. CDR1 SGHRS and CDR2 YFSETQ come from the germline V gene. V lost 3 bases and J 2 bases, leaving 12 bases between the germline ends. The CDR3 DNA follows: TGCGCCAGCAGCTGGGGGGCCCATACCTACGAGCAGTACTTC. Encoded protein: CASSWGAHTYEQYF.

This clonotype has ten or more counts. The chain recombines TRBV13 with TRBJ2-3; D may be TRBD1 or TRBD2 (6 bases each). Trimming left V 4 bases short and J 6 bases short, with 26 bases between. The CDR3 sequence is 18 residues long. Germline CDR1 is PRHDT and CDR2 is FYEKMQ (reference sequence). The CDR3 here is CASSSDGKGGVQTDTQYF. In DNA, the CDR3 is TGTGCCAGCAGCTCAGACGGCAAGGGGGGCGTTCAGACCGATACGCAGTATTTT.

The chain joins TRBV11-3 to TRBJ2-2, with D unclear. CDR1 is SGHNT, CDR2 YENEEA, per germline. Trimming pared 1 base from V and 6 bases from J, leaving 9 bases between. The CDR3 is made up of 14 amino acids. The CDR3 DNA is TGTGCCAGCAGCTTAGGTTCCTTATCCGGGGAGCTGTTTTTT. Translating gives CASSLGSLSGELFF.

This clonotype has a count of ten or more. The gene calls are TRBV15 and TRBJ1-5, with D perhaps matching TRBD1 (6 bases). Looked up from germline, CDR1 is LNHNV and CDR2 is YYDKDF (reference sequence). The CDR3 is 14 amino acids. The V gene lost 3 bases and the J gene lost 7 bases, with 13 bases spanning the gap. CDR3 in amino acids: CATSSARGWQPQHF. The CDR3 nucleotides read TGTGCCACCAGCAGCGCCAGGGGATGGCAGCCCCAGCATTTT.

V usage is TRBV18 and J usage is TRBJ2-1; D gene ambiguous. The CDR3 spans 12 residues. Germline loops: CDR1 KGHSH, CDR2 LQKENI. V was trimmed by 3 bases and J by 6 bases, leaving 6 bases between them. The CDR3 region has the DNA TGTGCCAGCTCACCCATAAGCAATGAGCAGTTCTTC. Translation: CASSPISNEQFF.

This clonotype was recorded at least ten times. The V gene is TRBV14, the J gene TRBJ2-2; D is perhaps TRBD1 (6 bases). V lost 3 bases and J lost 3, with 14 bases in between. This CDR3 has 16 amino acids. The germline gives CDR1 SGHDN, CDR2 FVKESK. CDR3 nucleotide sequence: TGTGCCAGCAGCCACCACTATAACAGGGACACCGGGGAGCTGTTTTTT. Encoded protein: CASSHHYNRDTGELFF.

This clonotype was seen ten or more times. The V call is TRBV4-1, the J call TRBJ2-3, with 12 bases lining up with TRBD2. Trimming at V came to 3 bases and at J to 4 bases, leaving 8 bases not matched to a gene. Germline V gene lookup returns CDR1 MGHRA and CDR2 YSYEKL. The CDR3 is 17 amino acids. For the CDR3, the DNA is TGCGCCAGCAGCCATCTGTCTAGCGGGGGGGCACCAGATACGCAGTATTTT. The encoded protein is CASSHLSSGGAPDTQYF.

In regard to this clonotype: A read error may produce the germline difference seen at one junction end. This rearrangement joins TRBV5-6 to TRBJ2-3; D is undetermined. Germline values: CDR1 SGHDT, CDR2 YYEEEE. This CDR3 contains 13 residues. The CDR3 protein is CASGLVLEDTQYF. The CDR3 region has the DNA TGTGCCAGCGGCTTGGTCCTCGAAGATACGCAGTATTTT.

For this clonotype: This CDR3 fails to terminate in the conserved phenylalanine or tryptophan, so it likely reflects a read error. The CDR3 loop reads CAISEARGNYEQYL. The CDR3 DNA follows: TGTGCCATCAGTGAGGCCAGGGGAAACTACGAGCAGTACCTC. The V gene is TRBV10-3, the J gene TRBJ2-7, with D possibly TRBD1 on 6 matching bases. The CDR3 length is 14 residues. V lost 2 bases and J lost 3, with 11 bases in between. The germline gives CDR1 ENHRY, CDR2 SYGVKD.

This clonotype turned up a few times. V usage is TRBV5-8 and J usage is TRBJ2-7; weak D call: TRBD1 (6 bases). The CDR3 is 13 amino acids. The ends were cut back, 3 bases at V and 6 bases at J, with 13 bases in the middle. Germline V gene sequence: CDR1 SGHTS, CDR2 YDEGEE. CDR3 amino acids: CASSWWQGTEQYF. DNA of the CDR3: TGTGCCAGCAGCTGGTGGCAGGGGACCGAGCAGTACTTC.

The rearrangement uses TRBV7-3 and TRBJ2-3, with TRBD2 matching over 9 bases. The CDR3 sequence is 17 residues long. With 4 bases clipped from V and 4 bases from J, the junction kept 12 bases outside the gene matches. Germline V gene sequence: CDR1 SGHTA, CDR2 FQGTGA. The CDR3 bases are TGTGCCAGCAGCTCCGATAGCGGGAGAGAAGGATCAGATACGCAGTATTTT. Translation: CASSSDSGREGSDTQYF.

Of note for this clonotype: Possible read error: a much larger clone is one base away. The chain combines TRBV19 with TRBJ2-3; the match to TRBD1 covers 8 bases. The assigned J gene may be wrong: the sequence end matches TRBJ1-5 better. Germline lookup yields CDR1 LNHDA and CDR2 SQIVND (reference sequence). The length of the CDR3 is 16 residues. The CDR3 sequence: CATSSDRASSTDTQHF. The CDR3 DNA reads TGTGCCACTTCTTCGGACAGGGCTTCTAGCACAGATACGCAGCATTTT.

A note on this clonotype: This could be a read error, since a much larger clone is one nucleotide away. Here the CDR3 DNA reads TGCAGTGCTAGGGGGACTAGTCACCCCGAGCAGTACTTC. This sequence encodes CSARGTSHPEQYF. The V call is TRBV20-1, the J call TRBJ2-7; 8 bases are a match to TRBD2. This CDR3 has 13 amino acids. After removal of 3 bases from V and 6 bases from J, the junction contained 7 bases not matched to a gene. Germline lookup yields CDR1 DFQATT and CDR2 SNEGSKA (reference sequence).

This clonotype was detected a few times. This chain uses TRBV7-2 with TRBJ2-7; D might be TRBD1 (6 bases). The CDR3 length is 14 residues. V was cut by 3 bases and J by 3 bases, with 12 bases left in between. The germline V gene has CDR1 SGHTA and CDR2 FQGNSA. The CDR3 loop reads CASSFYRDVYEQYF. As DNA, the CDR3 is TGTGCCAGCAGCTTTTACAGGGACGTCTACGAGCAGTACTTC.

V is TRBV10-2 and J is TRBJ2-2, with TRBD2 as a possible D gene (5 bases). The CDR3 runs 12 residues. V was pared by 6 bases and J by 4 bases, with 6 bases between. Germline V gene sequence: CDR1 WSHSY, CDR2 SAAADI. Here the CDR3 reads CASRGVTGELFF. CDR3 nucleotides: TGCGCCAGCAGGGGAGTCACCGGGGAGCTGTTTTTT.

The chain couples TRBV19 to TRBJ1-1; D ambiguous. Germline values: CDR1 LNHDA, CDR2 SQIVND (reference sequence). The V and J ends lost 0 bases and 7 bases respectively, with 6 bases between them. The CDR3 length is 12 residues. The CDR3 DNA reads TGTGCCAGTAGTATAGAAGGCTTTGAAGCTTTCTTT. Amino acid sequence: CASSIEGFEAFF.